The clone carrying this T cell receptor beta chain was counted ten times or more. TCRdb ran MiXCR on the 5' RACE reads and lists one entry per CDR3 protein. The sample has a few hundred thousand distinct CDR3 sequences, over 9.5% seen once. J was trimmed by 0 bases and V by 5 bases; bases with no gene match: 6. Germline V gives CDR1 SGHKS, CDR2 YYEKEE (reference sequence). CDR3 length equals 16 residues. This record comes from a study of CD8 T cells in ankylosing spondylitis. The rearrangement joins TRBV5-5 to TRBJ2-1; 9 bases are a match to TRBD2. Sequenced material: blood, either unsorted or a sorted T cell fraction (not recorded which). The receptor's source is a male donor with ankylosing spondylitis or in good health (not recorded which). The CDR3 reads CASSRSGGNSYNEQFF. CDR3 sequence (DNA): TGTGCCAGCAGTCGTAGCGGGGGAAACTCCTACAATGAGCAGTTCTTC.